These 5 T cell receptor beta chains originate from one sample sequenced in a study of T cells after yellow fever vaccination. TCRdb analysed the 5' RACE reads with MiXCR anew, one entry per CDR3 protein. The sample gives roughly 330,000 distinct CDR3 sequences, roughly 6.8% of which show up once; 15% to 20% is in the top ten. The material sequenced was PBMCs, taken roughly 46 days after the first yellow fever vaccination. The receptors were sampled from a man younger than 30 who received the YFV17D yellow fever vaccine.

This clonotype was detected only a few times. The chain recombines TRBV10-3 with TRBJ2-3, with a tentative D call TRBD2 (6 bases). The CDR3 length is 12 residues. Between the trimmed V and J ends, which lost 5 bases and 6 bases, there was a span of 9 bases. Germline V gene data show CDR1 as ENHRY and CDR2 as SYGVKD. DNA of the CDR3: TGTGCCATCAGTCCCGGAGGGGATACGCAGTATTTT. It yields the protein CAISPGGDTQYF.

The V call is TRBV24-1, the J call TRBJ2-1; the D gene is possibly TRBD2 (6 bases). CDR3 length: 17 residues. CDR1 and CDR2 (germline): KGHDR, SFDVKD. Trimming pared 1 base from V and 3 bases from J, leaving 15 bases between. The DNA for the CDR3 is TGTGCCACCAGTGATTTCCCCGGAGGGGTCGGCTACAATGAGCAGTTCTTC. Translated, it gives CATSDFPGGVGYNEQFF.

This clonotype was seen more than once but under ten times. CDR3 bases: TGCGCCAGCAGCTTGGCCGGGGAGGACTATGGCTACACCTTC. It is translated as CASSLAGEDYGYTF. The V and J genes are TRBV5-1 and TRBJ1-2; D gene uncertain. Germline lookup yields CDR1 SGHRS and CDR2 YFSETQ. The V and J ends lost 0 bases and 3 bases respectively, with 9 bases between them. The CDR3 is 14 residues long.

This chain uses TRBV7-2 with TRBJ1-2, with TRBD1 matching over 7 bases. There are 15 residues in the CDR3. Germline V gene lookup returns CDR1 SGHTA and CDR2 FQGNSA. The junction had 7 bases not matched to a gene; V was cut back by 1 base and J by 5 bases. The CDR3 DNA reads TGTGCCAGCAGCTTAGGGAGACAGGGAGGATATGGCTACACCTTC. Protein product: CASSLGRQGGYGYTF.

This clonotype was detected many times. V is TRBV6-1 and J is TRBJ1-5; a possible D gene is TRBD1 (6 bases). Trimming stripped 6 bases from V and 6 bases from J, with 9 bases between. This CDR3 is built from 12 residues. The germline V gene encodes CDR1 MNHNS and CDR2 SASEGT. This CDR3 is CASRGGGQPQHF. The CDR3 bases are TGTGCCAGCAGGGGAGGGGGTCAGCCCCAGCATTTT.